This T cell receptor beta chain emerged from a study of blood T cell repertoires in COVID-19. Turning to the study itself: The United States, Italy and Spain supplied acute and convalescent COVID-19 samples. The analysed material was cDNA or gDNA that came from T cells, B-cell-depleted T cells, or PBMCs.

Some clones are missing from TCRdb's copy, which holds only in-frame ones; the method was immunoSEQ multiplex PCR. This sample has 250,000 to 350,000 clones, with around 82% found just once. V dropped 3 bases and J dropped 3; count of bases not matched to a gene: 8. The CDR3 has 19 amino acids. Germline V gene sequence: CDR1 MGHRA, CDR2 YSYEKL. During active infection, Seattle patients enrolled and were then monitored through disease. This receptor was taken from a human donor with COVID-19, enrolled during active disease. The donor label of this sample is uncertain. V and J are TRBV4-1 and TRBJ2-1; 16 bases map to TRBD2. Material: peripheral blood. The CDR3 sequence is CASSHPGLAGGPNYNEQFF. CDR3 coding DNA: TGCGCCAGCAGCCATCCGGGACTAGCGGGAGGGCCCAACTACAATGAGCAGTTCTTC.